Each of the 24 T cell receptor beta chains below was sequenced from the same sample in a study of OX40 agonist ivuxolimab in advanced cancers. Method: immunoSEQ multiplex PCR; TCRdb's copy keeps in-frame clones and lacks some. Of around 19,000 clones listed, roughly nine tenths are singletons. The specimen comprised CD4+ or CD8+ T cells sorted from blood, sampled in a trial of the OX40 agonist ivuxolimab. These TCRs come from an adult with an advanced solid tumor such as melanoma, head and neck, liver or kidney cancer.

This clone was counted a few times. This chain uses TRBV27 with TRBJ1-1, with D uncertain. The CDR3 runs 12 residues. V was shortened by 5 bases and J by 5 bases, with 9 bases between the two germline ends. Germline assignment: CDR1 MNHEY and CDR2 SMNVEV (reference sequence). CDR3: CASSRSGTEAFF. The CDR3 DNA sequence: TGTGCCAGCAGTAGGAGCGGTACTGAAGCTTTCTTT.

The V gene is TRBV5-4, the J gene TRBJ1-3; TRBD1 aligns across 7 bases. The germline CDR1 and CDR2 sequences are SGHNT and YYREEE (reference sequence). The CDR3 consists of 13 residues. V dropped 0 bases and J dropped 15; count of bases not matched to a gene: 9. CDR3 amino acids: CASSLDPGGFAYF. CDR3 nucleotides: TGTGCCAGCAGCTTGGATCCAGGGGGTTTCGCATATTTT.

The chain links TRBV6-5 to TRBJ2-7; D is ambiguous. The CDR3 extends over 12 amino acids. Trimming stripped 2 bases from V and 5 bases from J, with 7 bases between. Per the germline V gene, CDR1 is MNHEY and CDR2 is SVGAGI. The CDR3 DNA sequence: TGTGCCAGCAGTTACGCGAGGAACGAGCAGTACTTC. Its protein is CASSYARNEQYF.

V is TRBV27 and J is TRBJ2-7; D remains ambiguous. Trimming pared 2 bases from V and 6 bases from J, leaving 5 bases between. This CDR3 has 11 residues. Germline assignment: CDR1 MNHEY and CDR2 SMNVEV (reference sequence). In DNA form, the CDR3 reads TGTGCCAGCAGTTTACTCGGCGAGCAGTACTTC. This encodes CASSLLGEQYF.

The V and J genes are TRBV18 and TRBJ2-2; no definite D call. With 5 bases removed from V and 3 bases from J, the gap between germline ends came to 4 bases. This CDR3 is built from 12 residues. Germline CDR1 and CDR2: KGHSH and LQKENI. The CDR3 DNA reads TGTGCCAGCTCAGACGACACCGGGGAGCTGTTTTTT. Encoded protein: CASSDDTGELFF.

The chain joins TRBV2 to TRBJ2-7, with D uncertain. This CDR3 is built from 11 residues. Germline V lookup: CDR1 SNHLY, CDR2 FYNNEI. V lost 2 bases and J lost 6, with 5 bases in between. CDR3 in amino acids: CASSENFEQYF. In DNA form, the CDR3 reads TGTGCCAGCAGTGAAAACTTCGAGCAGTACTTC. The whole variable domain, filled in from reference TRBV2 and TRBJ2-7, reads EPEVTQTPSHQVTQMGQEVILRCVPISNHLYFYWYRQILGQKVEFLVSFYNNEISEKSEIFDDQFSVERPDGSNFTLKIRSTKLEDSAMYFCASSENFEQYFGPGTRLTVT.

The rearrangement joins TRBV30 to TRBJ2-7; the D gene is possibly TRBD1 (5 bases). Germline V lookup: CDR1 GTSNPN, CDR2 SVGIG (reference sequence). The CDR3 length is 11 residues. Here the CDR3 reads CAAGPSYEQYF. In nucleotides, the CDR3 is TGTGCGGCAGGGCCCTCCTACGAGCAGTACTTC.

The V call is TRBV7-8, the J call TRBJ2-3, with 11 bases that match TRBD2. The V gene's germline CDR1 is SGHVS and CDR2 FQNEAQ. The CDR3 runs to 16 residues. Germline trimming cut 2 bases from V and 6 bases from J; bases unmatched to any gene: 7. Written as DNA, the CDR3 is TGTGCCAGCAGCTTAAGACTAGCGGGGCCTCATGATACGCAGTATTTT. Translated, it gives CASSLRLAGPHDTQYF.

The chain is built from TRBV15 and TRBJ2-7; D is ambiguous. V gave up 1 base and J gave up 4 bases, with 8 bases separating them. This CDR3 region has 13 residues. Germline V lookup: CDR1 LNHNV, CDR2 YYDKDF (reference sequence). The CDR3 spells CATSRVSLYEQYF. DNA of the CDR3: TGTGCCACCAGCAGAGTTTCCCTTTACGAGCAGTACTTC.

This clone has a single count. The V call is TRBV6-5, the J call TRBJ1-6, with TRBD1 matching over 7 bases. CDR3 size: 14 residues. Germline-derived CDR1 and CDR2 are MNHEY and SVGAGI. The V gene end was trimmed by 6 bases and the J gene end by 6 bases; junction bases not matched to a gene: 5. The CDR3: CASRPGTANSPLHF. CDR3 DNA sequence: TGTGCCAGCAGACCCGGGACAGCTAATTCACCCCTCCACTTT.

The chain joins TRBV6-1 to TRBJ2-3, with a weak D call TRBD1 (6 bases). V lost 8 bases and J lost 0, with 12 bases in between. Germline V gene sequence: CDR1 MNHNS, CDR2 SASEGT. The CDR3 runs to 14 residues. As DNA, the CDR3 is TGTGCCAGCGTGTGGGGGCCCAGCACAGATACGCAGTATTTT. Translation: CASVWGPSTDTQYF.

The rearrangement uses TRBV6-5 and TRBJ1-6, with D uncertain. The ends were cut back, 4 bases at V and 9 bases at J, with 7 bases in the middle. Per the germline V gene, CDR1 is MNHEY and CDR2 is SVGAGI. This CDR3 has 12 amino acids. The CDR3 region has the DNA TGTGCCAGCAGTTTTTATGGTTCACCCCTCCACTTT. This sequence encodes CASSFYGSPLHF.

The sample holds one count of this clone. The rearrangement uses TRBV29-1 and TRBJ1-3, with a tentative D call TRBD1 (5 bases). V gave up 4 bases and J gave up 2 bases, with 12 bases separating them. CDR1 and CDR2 (germline): SQVTM, ANQGSEA. There are 14 residues in the CDR3. The CDR3 reads CSVVEGATGNTIYF. For the CDR3, the DNA is TGCAGCGTTGTGGAAGGGGCCACTGGAAACACCATATATTTT. The whole variable domain, remainder taken from reference TRBV29-1 and TRBJ1-3, is SAVISQKPSRDICQRGTSLTIQCQVDSQVTMMFWYRQQPGQSLTLIATANQGSEATYESGFVIDKFPISRPNLTFSTLTVSNMSPEDSSIYLCSVVEGATGNTIYFGEGSWLTVV.

The rearrangement joins TRBV6-1 to TRBJ2-2; D remains unclear. The V end lost 0 bases, the J end lost 0 bases, and 8 bases lay between the germline ends. CDR3 length: 16 amino acids. Germline V gene sequence: CDR1 MNHNS, CDR2 SASEGT. The CDR3 region has the DNA TGTGCCAGCAGTGAAGCGGCCCCTGCGAACACCGGGGAGCTGTTTTTT. Its translation is CASSEAAPANTGELFF.

The V and J genes are TRBV2 and TRBJ2-1; unclear D gene. The germline CDR1 and CDR2 sequences are SNHLY and FYNNEI. This CDR3 is 12 amino acids long. V was clipped by 2 bases and J by 6 bases, with 5 bases between them. CDR3 coding DNA: TGTGCCAGCAGTGAAAAGGGCAATGAGCAGTTCTTC. Protein: CASSEKGNEQFF.

The chain combines TRBV5-1 with TRBJ2-2; 7 nucleotides agree with TRBD1. Germline V gives CDR1 SGHRS, CDR2 YFSETQ. CDR3 length equals 17 residues. The V gene end was trimmed by 4 bases and the J gene end by 2 bases; junction bases not matched to a gene: 11. DNA of the CDR3: TGCGCCAGCAGCAAGCCTCCGGGACAGCCAAACACCGGGGAGCTGTTTTTT. Protein sequence: CASSKPPGQPNTGELFF.

CDR3 nucleotide sequence: TGTGCCTTCGAGGGGGTTTATGGCTACACCTTC. It encodes CAFEGVYGYTF. The chain recombines TRBV30 with TRBJ1-2, with D possibly TRBD1 on 6 matching bases. In germline, CDR1 is GTSNPN, CDR2 SVGIG (reference sequence). The ends were cut back, 7 bases at V and 5 bases at J, with 11 bases in the middle. The CDR3 length is 11 residues.

The chain joins TRBV10-3 to TRBJ1-5; D perhaps matches TRBD1 (5 bases). The V and J ends lost 3 bases and 2 bases respectively, with 8 bases between them. The germline V gene has CDR1 ENHRY and CDR2 SYGVKD. The CDR3 runs to 14 residues. CDR3 residues: CAISEAGRNQPQHF. The CDR3 coding sequence is TGTGCCATCAGTGAAGCAGGGCGCAATCAGCCCCAGCATTTT.

The rearrangement joins TRBV27 to TRBJ1-5, with a possible D match to TRBD1 (6 bases). The CDR3 runs 15 residues. Trimming pared 6 bases from V and 1 base from J, leaving 13 bases between. CDR1 MNHEY and CDR2 SMNVEV come from the germline V gene (reference sequence). This CDR3 reads CASSLGGQSNQPQHF. Written as DNA, the CDR3 is TGTGCCAGCAGCCTAGGGGGACAAAGCAATCAGCCCCAGCATTTT.

CDR3 DNA: TGTGCCAGCAGCTTCTCTCGTATGAACACTGAAGCTTTCTTT. Translating it yields CASSFSRMNTEAFF. The chain has TRBV5-8 and TRBJ1-1; D call uncertain. The ends were cut back, 2 bases at V and 0 bases at J, with 8 bases in the middle. CDR1 SGHTS and CDR2 YDEGEE come from the germline V gene. There are 14 residues in the CDR3.

The chain is built from TRBV7-2 and TRBJ1-4; D remains unclear. The ends were cut back, 4 bases at V and 6 bases at J, with 12 bases in the middle. Germline values: CDR1 SGHTA, CDR2 FQGNSA. This CDR3 comprises 14 residues. This CDR3 reads CASSSPYYDEKLFF. The CDR3 region has the DNA TGTGCCAGCAGCTCGCCCTACTACGATGAAAAACTGTTTTTT.

The V gene is TRBV5-1, the J gene TRBJ2-5; a weak D match, TRBD2 (7 bases). Trimming cost V 4 bases and J 2 bases, with 15 bases left between them. The CDR3 length is 15 residues. Germline V gene data show CDR1 as SGHRS and CDR2 as YFSETQ. CDR3 nucleotides: TGCGCCAGCAGCCCGGAGGGGGGGGCACAAGAGACCCAGTACTTC. The encoded protein is CASSPEGGAQETQYF.

The chain links TRBV9 to TRBJ1-5; D may be TRBD1 (5 bases). V dropped 7 bases and J dropped 5 bases, with 13 bases sitting between them. Per germline, CDR1 SGDLS and CDR2 YYNGEE. The CDR3 runs to 13 residues. For the CDR3, the DNA is TGTGCCAGCGCCGGGGCAGATCATCAGCCCCAGCATTTT. Translating gives CASAGADHQPQHF.

V gene TRBV15 combines with J gene TRBJ2-2, with TRBD2 identical over 7 bases. The CDR3 extends over 18 amino acids. Germline V gene data show CDR1 as LNHNV and CDR2 as YYDKDF (reference sequence). Trimming took 1 base from V and 1 from J; bases not matched to a gene: 9. The DNA for the CDR3 is TGTGCCACCAGCAGAGGGCCCGCCTTAGCGGGGAACACCGGGGAGCTGTTTTTT. This translates into CATSRGPALAGNTGELFF.